This T cell receptor (beta chain) was captured by sequencing in a study of T cells after yellow fever vaccination. Study details: In the case of low-cell-number fractions, SMART-Seq v4 Ultra Low Input was used for preparation. General study results and limits: Some clonotypes, a small share, were shared between CD4 and CD8 compartments.

The CDR3 extends over 15 amino acids. Germline-derived CDR1 and CDR2 are SGHRS and YFSETQ. Trimming removed 6 bases from V and 0 bases from J; junction bases left unmatched: 9. This clonotype showed up just a few times. Its antigen is not identified. TCRdb itself ran the 5' RACE reads through MiXCR, one entry per CDR3 protein. The table lists about 580,000 distinct CDR3 sequences, less than 20% of them singletons. The rearrangement joins TRBV5-1 to TRBJ2-7; the match to TRBD1 covers 7 bases. The sequenced sample was PBMCs, obtained less than 6 days after the first yellow fever vaccination. This clonotype originated in a man between 18 and 29 years old who received the YFV17D yellow fever vaccine. This chain's CDR3 is CASTRRTGSSYEQYF. The CDR3 coding sequence is TGCGCCAGCACCCGACGGACAGGTTCCTCCTACGAGCAGTACTTC.